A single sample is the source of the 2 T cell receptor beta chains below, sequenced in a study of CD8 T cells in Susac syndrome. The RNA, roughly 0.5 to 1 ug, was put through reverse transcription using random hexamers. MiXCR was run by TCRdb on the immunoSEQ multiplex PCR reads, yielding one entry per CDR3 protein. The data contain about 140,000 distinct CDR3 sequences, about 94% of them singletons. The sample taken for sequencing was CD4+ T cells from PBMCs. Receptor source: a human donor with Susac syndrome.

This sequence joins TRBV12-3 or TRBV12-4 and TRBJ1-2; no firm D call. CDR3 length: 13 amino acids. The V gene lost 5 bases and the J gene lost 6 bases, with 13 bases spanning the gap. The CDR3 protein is CASSTRRGHGYTF. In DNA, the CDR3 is TGTGCCAGCAGTACACGGAGAGGGCATGGCTACACCTTC.

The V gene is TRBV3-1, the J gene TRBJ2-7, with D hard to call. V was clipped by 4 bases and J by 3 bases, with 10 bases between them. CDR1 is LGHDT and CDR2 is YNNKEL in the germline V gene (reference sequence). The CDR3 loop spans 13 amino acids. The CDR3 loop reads CASSPDGNYEQYF. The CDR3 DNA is TGTGCCAGCAGCCCGGACGGAAACTACGAGCAGTACTTC.